These 28 T cell receptor beta chains originate from one sample sequenced in a study of T cell repertoires in cytomegalovirus infection. TCRdb re-analysed the reads in MiXCR, keeping a single row per CDR3 protein. Of fewer than 950,000 distinct CDR3 sequences listed, less than 35% are singletons. What these receptors recognize is not known. The material sequenced was cultured CD8+ T cells from PBMCs, taken from culture after CMV antigen stimulation. These receptors were collected from a human donor in good health (CMV status not recorded). Some clones in this sample may be carry-over from other donors' samples.

Many counts were recorded for this clonotype. The J gene is TRBJ1-1, the V gene TRBV27; D is ambiguous. The CDR3 consists of 14 residues. Germline CDR1 MNHEY, CDR2 SMNVEV (reference sequence). Trimming pared 6 bases from V and 0 bases from J, leaving 11 bases between. The CDR3 region has the DNA TGTGCCAGCAGCTTACCAGGTCTGAACACTGAAGCTTTCTTT. It is translated as CASSLPGLNTEAFF.

The chain has TRBV4-1 and TRBJ1-2; no clear D. Between the trimmed V and J ends, which lost 0 bases and 4 bases, there was a span of 9 bases. Germline loops: CDR1 MGHRA, CDR2 YSYEKL. The CDR3 has 14 amino acids. CDR3 in DNA: TGCGCCAGCAGCCAAGATTCGGCGGTCTATGGCTACACCTTC. Amino acid sequence: CASSQDSAVYGYTF.

Here the CDR3 DNA reads TGTGCCAGCAGCTTAATTGCCGATACGCAGTATTTT. It translates to CASSLIADTQYF. The chain links TRBV11-3 to TRBJ2-3; D uncertain. Germline CDR1 reads SGHNT; CDR2 reads YENEEA. This CDR3 spans 12 amino acids. V shed 2 bases and J shed 6 bases, with 6 bases lying between them.

Comments on this clonotype: This clone may be a read error of a much larger clone one base away. The chain is built from TRBV27 and TRBJ1-5; D is uncertain. CDR3 length equals 14 residues. Deletions cut 2 bases from V and 2 bases from J, with 7 bases between. Germline CDR1 MNHEY, CDR2 SMNVEV (reference sequence). The chain's CDR3 is CASSLQLGNQPQHF. The CDR3 DNA reads as TGTGCCAGCAGTTTACAGCTGGGCAATCAGCCCCAGCATTTT.

This rearrangement joins TRBV9 to TRBJ2-3; the match to TRBD1 covers 9 bases. Germline CDR1 reads SGDLS; CDR2 reads YYNGEE. This CDR3 region has 15 residues. Losses at the gene ends were 4 bases for V and 3 bases for J; bases not matched to a gene: 6. CDR3 DNA sequence: TGTGCCAGCAGCACCCCACAGGGGGCTACAGATACGCAGTATTTT. Translating it yields CASSTPQGATDTQYF.

This clonotype was seen a single time. This chain links TRBV6-6 with TRBJ1-4; D not certain. Per the germline V gene, CDR1 is MNHNY and CDR2 is SVGAGI (reference sequence). The V gene lost 5 bases and the J gene lost 0 bases, with 10 bases spanning the gap. The CDR3 length is 15 residues. The CDR3 loop is CASSGHLATNEKLFF. The CDR3 region has the DNA TGTGCCAGCAGTGGGCACTTGGCAACTAATGAAAAACTGTTTTTT.

The rearrangement joins TRBV29-1 to TRBJ1-3; tentative D call: TRBD1 (5 bases). V was trimmed by 2 bases and J by 6 bases, leaving 14 bases between them. CDR3 length: 14 residues. Germline CDR1 SQVTM, CDR2 ANQGSEA. The CDR3: CSVEWTQEANTIYF. CDR3 sequence (DNA): TGCAGCGTTGAATGGACACAGGAGGCAAACACCATATATTTT.

This clonotype was seen at least ten times. This sequence joins TRBV5-1 and TRBJ1-1; D is unresolved. This CDR3 comprises 15 residues. CDR1 is SGHRS and CDR2 is YFSETQ in the germline V gene. The V gene lost 2 bases and the J gene lost 4 bases, with 15 bases spanning the gap. CDR3 protein: CASSFGRVKFTEAFF. CDR3 bases: TGCGCCAGCAGCTTCGGACGTGTCAAGTTCACTGAAGCTTTCTTT.

The chain combines TRBV5-4 with TRBJ2-7; TRBD1 is a possible D gene (6 bases). Germline assignment: CDR1 SGHNT and CDR2 YYREEE (reference sequence). V was pared by 4 bases and J by 2 bases, with 16 bases between. This CDR3 region has 15 residues. CDR3 bases: TGTGCCAGCAGCGGTGGGACACGAACGCCCTACGAGCAGTACTTC. It translates to CASSGGTRTPYEQYF.

J is TRBJ2-4 and V is TRBV7-6; 11 bases are a match to TRBD2. Germline CDR1 SGHVS, CDR2 FNYEAQ. CDR3 length equals 18 residues. Germline trimming cut 3 bases from V and 0 bases from J; bases unmatched to any gene: 7. For the CDR3, the DNA is TGTGCCAGCAGCTTCGGGGTAGCGGGGGGGGTAGCCAAAAACATTCAGTACTTC. This translates into CASSFGVAGGVAKNIQYF.

This rearrangement joins TRBV6-2 or TRBV6-3 to TRBJ2-7; D unresolved. Trimming took off 2 bases at V and 3 bases at J, with 5 bases between the two ends. CDR1 and CDR2 (germline): MNHEY, SVGEGT. The CDR3 loop spans 12 amino acids. The CDR3 DNA follows: TGTGCCAGCAGTTACGGGTACTACGAGCAGTACGTC. This encodes CASSYGYYEQYV.

The rearrangement links TRBV29-1 to TRBJ2-7, with D perhaps TRBD1 or TRBD2 (5 bases each). CDR1 and CDR2 from the germline V gene are SQVTM and ANQGSEA. CDR3 length: 14 residues. V was shortened by 6 bases and J by 1 base, with 16 bases between the two germline ends. The CDR3 nucleotides read TGCAGCGTCGCTCAGCCGGGGCAGTCCTACGAGCAGTACTTC. Its protein product is CSVAQPGQSYEQYF.

The chain employs TRBV6-1 and TRBJ2-1; a possible D gene is TRBD1 (6 bases). V was pared by 0 bases and J by 5 bases, with 14 bases between. Germline lookup yields CDR1 MNHNS and CDR2 SASEGT. The CDR3 is 16 amino acids. The DNA for the CDR3 is TGTGCCAGCAGTGAAGCGTTGAGGAGGACAGACAATGAGCAGTTCTTC. Its translation: CASSEALRRTDNEQFF.

V and J are TRBV19 and TRBJ1-1; no clear D gene. V shed 4 bases and J shed 7 bases, with 10 bases lying between them. CDR1 is LNHDA, CDR2 SQIVND, per germline (reference sequence). The CDR3 spans 12 residues. CDR3 in amino acids: CASSTVGDEAFF. In nucleotides, the CDR3 is TGTGCCAGTAGTACGGTCGGGGATGAAGCTTTCTTT.

This clonotype was recorded a few times. The chain links TRBV12-3 or TRBV12-4 to TRBJ2-3, with 8 positions matching TRBD1. Trimming removed 6 bases from V and 1 base from J; junction bases left unmatched: 6. This CDR3 has 15 amino acids. CDR3 sequence: CASSHGQGRTDTQYF. The CDR3 coding sequence is TGTGCCAGCAGCCATGGACAGGGCCGCACAGATACGCAGTATTTT.

This clonotype appeared a few times. V usage is TRBV27 and J usage is TRBJ1-4; TRBD1 is a possible D gene (6 bases). CDR1 is MNHEY and CDR2 is SMNVEV in the germline V gene (reference sequence). V was trimmed by 4 bases and J by 7 bases, leaving 13 bases between them. This CDR3 has 14 residues. The CDR3 DNA is TGTGCCAGCAGTTCAGGGGTTTGGGGTGAAAAACTGTTTTTT. It codes for CASSSGVWGEKLFF.

This clonotype was seen more than once but under ten times. V gene TRBV7-6 combines with J gene TRBJ2-5; D is possibly TRBD1 or TRBD2 (5 bases each). This CDR3 has 16 residues. Germline CDR1 is SGHVS and CDR2 is FNYEAQ. Trimming shortened V by 6 bases and J by 0 bases, and 17 bases separated the two germline ends. CDR3 DNA: TGTGCCAGCAGTCGGGGACCTGCTGGGGACCAAGAGACCCAGTACTTC. Encoded protein: CASSRGPAGDQETQYF.

Many counts were recorded for this clonotype. The chain couples TRBV7-6 to TRBJ2-5; TRBD1 agrees at 8 bases. The junction had 11 bases not matched to a gene; V was cut back by 0 bases and J by 5 bases. CDR1 SGHVS and CDR2 FNYEAQ come from the germline V gene. This CDR3 has 17 amino acids. The CDR3 sequence is CASSLAPGGDEWETQYF. The CDR3, as DNA: TGTGCCAGCAGCTTAGCGCCAGGGGGCGACGAGTGGGAGACCCAGTACTTC.

This clonotype came up a few times. This chain joins TRBV5-4 and TRBJ1-1, with TRBD1 as a possible D gene (5 bases). V lost 0 bases and J lost 0, with 12 bases in between. This CDR3 is built from 16 residues. The germline V gene has CDR1 SGHNT and CDR2 YYREEE (reference sequence). CDR3 loop: CASSLAPGILNTEAFF. CDR3 nucleotide sequence: TGTGCCAGCAGCTTGGCCCCAGGGATATTGAACACTGAAGCTTTCTTT.

This clonotype was picked up many times. DNA of the CDR3: TGTGCCAGCAGACCGACTAGCGGGGGGAGGTGGGAGCAGTTCTTC. Encoded protein: CASRPTSGGRWEQFF. The chain combines TRBV12-3 or TRBV12-4 with TRBJ2-1, with TRBD2 matching over 13 bases. V lost 6 bases, J lost 10 bases, and 9 bases stayed unmatched. This CDR3 contains 15 residues.

This clonotype was picked up many times. The rearrangement links TRBV7-6 to TRBJ2-3; 10 bases line up with TRBD2. V gave up 2 bases and J gave up 5 bases; unmatched junction bases: 4. This CDR3 region has 15 residues. CDR1 and CDR2 (germline): SGHVS, FNYEAQ. This CDR3 is CASSLKAGGQDTQYF. The CDR3 DNA reads TGTGCCAGCAGCTTAAAAGCGGGGGGGCAAGATACGCAGTATTTT.

The V and J genes are TRBV27 and TRBJ1-6; possible D gene TRBD1, 5 bases. This CDR3 contains 14 residues. Germline values: CDR1 MNHEY, CDR2 SMNVEV (reference sequence). Deletions cut 6 bases from V and 8 bases from J, with 14 bases between. The DNA of the CDR3 is TGTGCCAGCAGCTACGGGACCGCAGATTCACCCCTCCACTTT. Translated: CASSYGTADSPLHF.

The chain carries TRBV5-5 and TRBJ1-1; a weak D match, TRBD1 (6 bases). The CDR3 is 13 amino acids. The germline V gene has CDR1 SGHKS and CDR2 YYEKEE (reference sequence). V lost 4 bases and J 8 bases, leaving 15 bases between the germline ends. CDR3 residues: CASSHRVGSEAFF. The CDR3 nucleotides are TGTGCCAGCAGCCACAGGGTTGGTTCGGAAGCTTTCTTT.

This clonotype showed up just a few times. The chain links TRBV27 to TRBJ2-7; D may be TRBD1 (6 bases). Between the trimmed V and J ends, which lost 8 bases and 0 bases, there was a span of 14 bases. Germline loops: CDR1 MNHEY, CDR2 SMNVEV (reference sequence). CDR3 length: 14 residues. As DNA, the CDR3 is TGTGCCAGCGGAGGAACAGGGACCTCCTACGAGCAGTACTTC. Translating gives CASGGTGTSYEQYF.

This clonotype was seen many times. V is TRBV6-2 or TRBV6-3 and J is TRBJ2-7; 11 bases align to TRBD1. Trimming at V came to 6 bases and at J to 2 bases, leaving 9 bases not matched to a gene. The CDR3 spans 16 residues. Per germline, CDR1 MNHEY and CDR2 SVGEGT. CDR3 residues: CASRTRDRGSPYEQYV. The CDR3 DNA reads TGTGCCAGCAGGACCCGGGACAGGGGGTCCCCCTACGAGCAGTACGTC.

This chain connects TRBV19 to TRBJ2-2, with TRBD1 matching over 8 bases. Germline assignment: CDR1 LNHDA and CDR2 SQIVND (reference sequence). The CDR3 length is 15 residues. The V segment lost 3 bases and the J segment 6 bases; nucleotides outside the gene matches: 6. As DNA, the CDR3 is TGTGCCAGTAGTATCGGACAGGGAAGCGCCGGGGAGCTGTTTTTT. Its translation is CASSIGQGSAGELFF.

The chain is built from TRBV6-1 and TRBJ2-7; no reliable D call. Germline CDR1 reads MNHNS; CDR2 reads SASEGT. Trimming cost V 2 bases and J 3 bases, with 11 bases left between them. The CDR3 length is 14 residues. The CDR3 bases are TGTGCCAGCAGTGAATGGGCCAACTTCTACGAGCAGTACGTC. Its protein is CASSEWANFYEQYV.

This clonotype was counted a few times. The chain combines TRBV10-3 with TRBJ1-2; no firm D call. The V gene lost 2 bases and the J gene lost 7 bases, with 8 bases spanning the gap. Germline V gene lookup returns CDR1 ENHRY and CDR2 SYGVKD. This CDR3 spans 12 amino acids. The CDR3 region has the DNA TGTGCCATCAGTGAGCTGAGGGCTGGCTACACCTTC. Its protein is CAISELRAGYTF.